This TCR beta chain comes out of a study of blood T cell repertoires in COVID-19. At the level of the study: Material from acute and convalescent COVID-19 was sourced from the United States, Italy and Spain. T cells, B-cell-depleted T cells, or PBMCs supplied cDNA or gDNA.

TCRdb's table, derived via immunoSEQ multiplex PCR, lists solely in-frame clones and lacks some. Here the sample spans about 330,000 clones, approximately 84% being singletons. Individuals aged about 18 to 89 years were recruited from about two dozen US areas. The V and J ends lost 5 bases and 1 base respectively, with 8 bases between them. This CDR3 has 13 residues. Germline loops: CDR1 KGHSH, CDR2 LQKENI. V is TRBV18 and J is TRBJ1-1; no reliable D call. The clonotype originates from a woman under 40 who had recovered from COVID-19. The source material was PBMCs or T cells enriched from blood (not recorded which). In nucleotides, the CDR3 is TGTGCCAGCTCATCAACAGAGAACACTGAAGCTTTCTTT. This codes for CASSSTENTEAFF.